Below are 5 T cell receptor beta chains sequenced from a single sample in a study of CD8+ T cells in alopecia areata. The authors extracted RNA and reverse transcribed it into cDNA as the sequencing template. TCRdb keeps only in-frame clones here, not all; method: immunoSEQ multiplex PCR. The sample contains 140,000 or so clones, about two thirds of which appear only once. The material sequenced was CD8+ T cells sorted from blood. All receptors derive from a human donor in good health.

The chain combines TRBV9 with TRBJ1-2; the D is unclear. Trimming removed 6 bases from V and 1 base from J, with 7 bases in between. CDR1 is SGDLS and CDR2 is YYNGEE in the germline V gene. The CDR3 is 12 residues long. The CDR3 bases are TGTGCCAGCATGGGGAATAACTATGGCTACACCTTC. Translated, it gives CASMGNNYGYTF. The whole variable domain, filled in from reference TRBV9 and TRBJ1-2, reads DSGVTQTPKHLITATGQRVTLRCSPRSGDLSVYWYQQSLDQGLQFLIQYYNGEERAKGNILERFSAQQFPDLHSELNLSSLELGDSALYFCASMGNNYGYTFGSGTRLTVV.

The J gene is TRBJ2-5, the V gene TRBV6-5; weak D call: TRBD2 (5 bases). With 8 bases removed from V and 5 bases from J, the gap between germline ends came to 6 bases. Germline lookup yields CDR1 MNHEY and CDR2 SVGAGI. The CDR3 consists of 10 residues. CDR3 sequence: CASGEETQYF. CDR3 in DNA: TGTGCCAGCGGGGAGGAGACCCAGTACTTC.

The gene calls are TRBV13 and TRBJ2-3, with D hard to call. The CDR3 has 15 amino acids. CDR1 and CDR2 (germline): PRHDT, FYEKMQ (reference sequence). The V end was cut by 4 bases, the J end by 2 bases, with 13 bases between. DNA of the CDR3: TGTGCCAGCAGCTCAAGGACCGATTTCACAGATACGCAGTATTTT. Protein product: CASSSRTDFTDTQYF.

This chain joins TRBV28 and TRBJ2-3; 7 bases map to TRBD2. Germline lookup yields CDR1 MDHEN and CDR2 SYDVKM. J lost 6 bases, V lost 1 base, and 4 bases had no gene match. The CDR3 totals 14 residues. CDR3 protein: CASSLLGRGDTQYF. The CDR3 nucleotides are TGTGCCAGCAGTTTATTGGGGAGGGGCGATACGCAGTATTTT.

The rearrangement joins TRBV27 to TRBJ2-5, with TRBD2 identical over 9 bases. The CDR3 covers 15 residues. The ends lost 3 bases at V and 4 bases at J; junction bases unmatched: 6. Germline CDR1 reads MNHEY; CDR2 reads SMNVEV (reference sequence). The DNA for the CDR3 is TGTGCCAGCAGTTTCGGAGCGGGAGGAGGAGAGACCCAGTACTTC. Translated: CASSFGAGGGETQYF.